This T cell receptor beta chain was found in a study of CD8 T cells in ankylosing spondylitis. Study observations and caveats: Earlier literature documents some of the motif variants in reactive arthritis synovial fluid and blood. A TCR beta motif made of fewer than ten highly homologous variants seemed typical of ankylosing spondylitis blood.

This clonotype was seen ten or more times. Its target is not known. Germline CDR1 and CDR2: LGHNA and YNFKEQ. The CDR3 has 15 residues. The V and J ends lost 6 bases and 3 bases respectively, with 18 bases between them. TCRdb re-called the 5' RACE reads with MiXCR, one entry per CDR3 protein. The sample lists around 490,000 distinct CDR3 sequences, roughly 5.3% occurring once. This receptor was taken from a male donor with ankylosing spondylitis. The sample consisted of blood, either unsorted or a sorted T cell fraction (not recorded which). This chain links TRBV4-2 with TRBJ2-7, with D perhaps being TRBD1 or TRBD2 (5 bases each). CDR3 amino acids: CASSSTHGDHYEQYF. The CDR3 nucleotides read TGTGCCAGCAGTTCGACTCACGGGGACCACTACGAGCAGTACTTC.